This entry lists 19 T cell receptor beta chains sequenced from one sample in a study of shared clonotypes between healthy human individuals (dated by TCRdb to the early 2020s). Library preparation employed the immunoSEQ multiplex PCR assay. Held by TCRdb, this immuneACCESS table contains in-frame sequences only and omits some clones. Under half of the omission traces to an unresolved V gene where checked; the cause of the rest is unknown. The sample profile shows 2,500,000 or so clones; 93% of them were found once. The ten biggest clones cover 0.35% to 0.45% of the sample. Material for sequencing was naive CD4+ T cells from PBMCs. Sample cell subset or site, as interpreted from the label and publication: CD45RA+ positively selected. The receptor set was obtained from a man aged 18-30 years in good health. Some clones in this sample may be carry-over from other donors' samples.

This clone was seen only a few times. V gene TRBV28 combines with J gene TRBJ1-5; D is uncertain. CDR1 and CDR2 from the germline V gene are MDHEN and SYDVKM. This CDR3 has 12 residues. Between the trimmed V and J ends, which lost 2 bases and 6 bases, there was a span of 5 bases. In DNA form, the CDR3 reads TGTGCCAGCAGTTTACAGACTCAGCCCCAGCATTTT. Amino acids: CASSLQTQPQHF.

The V call is TRBV7-2, the J call TRBJ2-1; 9 bases agree with TRBD2. In germline, CDR1 is SGHTA, CDR2 FQGNSA. The CDR3 length is 17 residues. V lost 1 base, J lost 2 bases, and 6 bases stayed unmatched. The CDR3 spells CASSLGGGRVTYNEQFF. CDR3 DNA: TGTGCCAGCAGCTTAGGAGGCGGGAGGGTTACCTACAATGAGCAGTTCTTC.

V gene TRBV4-3 combines with J gene TRBJ2-3, with 7 nucleotides matching TRBD1. With V trimmed by 4 bases and J by 1 base, 14 bases remained unmatched. This CDR3 is built from 18 residues. Germline V gene sequence: CDR1 LGHNA, CDR2 YSLEER. The CDR3 protein is CASSPRVPLGGGTDTQYF. CDR3 in DNA: TGCGCCAGCAGCCCAAGGGTCCCCCTAGGGGGCGGCACAGATACGCAGTATTTT.

This sequence joins TRBV9 and TRBJ2-3; tentatively, D is TRBD1 or TRBD2 (5 bases each). The CDR3 has 16 residues. V was cut by 4 bases and J by 2 bases, with 17 bases left in between. Germline values: CDR1 SGDLS, CDR2 YYNGEE. In nucleotides, the CDR3 is TGTGCCAGCAGCCCCATGGGACCCCAGCCCACAGATACGCAGTATTTT. Residues: CASSPMGPQPTDTQYF.

Concerning this clone: The sample carries other DNA sequences with the same CDR3. The rearrangement uses TRBV28 and TRBJ1-2, with D perhaps TRBD1 (5 bases). Trimming pared 2 bases from V and 5 bases from J, leaving 6 bases between. The germline CDR1 and CDR2 sequences are MDHEN and SYDVKM. The CDR3 is 12 residues long. The CDR3 spells CASSLGGYGYTF. CDR3 nucleotide sequence: TGTGCCAGCAGTTTAGGGGGATATGGCTACACCTTC.

This chain links TRBV7-9 with TRBJ1-1, with a weak D call TRBD1 (5 bases). CDR3 length equals 14 residues. The germline CDR1 and CDR2 sequences are SEHNR and FQNEAQ (reference sequence). The V and J ends lost 2 bases and 3 bases respectively, with 10 bases between them. The CDR3 DNA reads as TGTGCCAGCAGCTTACAGGGATTGGACACTGAAGCTTTCTTT. Protein: CASSLQGLDTEAFF.

This clone came up a few times. V and J are TRBV7-2 and TRBJ1-1; TRBD1 aligns across 8 bases. The length of the CDR3 is 13 residues. Germline CDR1 is SGHTA and CDR2 is FQGNSA. V lost 6 bases and J lost 4; bases outside the gene matches: 4. The CDR3, as DNA: TGTGCCAGCAGGTGGACAGGGCGCACTGAAGCTTTCTTT. Amino acids: CASRWTGRTEAFF.

This chain connects TRBV30 to TRBJ2-3; D gene unclear. CDR3 length equals 13 residues. V gave up 2 bases and J gave up 4 bases, with 10 bases separating them. Germline assignment: CDR1 GTSNPN and CDR2 SVGIG (reference sequence). CDR3 loop: CAWSRPSADTQYF. The CDR3 nucleotides are TGTGCCTGGAGTCGACCTTCGGCAGATACGCAGTATTTT.

This clone was seen only once. The rearrangement links TRBV6-4 to TRBJ2-2; 9 nucleotides align to TRBD1. This CDR3 comprises 19 residues. Per the germline V gene, CDR1 is MRHNA and CDR2 is SNTAGT. With V trimmed by 6 bases and J by 0 bases, 14 bases remained unmatched. The CDR3 loop is CASSESMPGQGANTGELFF. The CDR3 nucleotides read TGTGCCAGCAGCGAGTCTATGCCGGGACAGGGCGCGAACACCGGGGAGCTGTTTTTT.

The chain uses TRBV19 and TRBJ1-4; 12 bases fit TRBD1. The germline V gene encodes CDR1 LNHDA and CDR2 SQIVND (reference sequence). Germline trimming cut 3 bases from V and 7 bases from J; bases unmatched to any gene: 15. There are 19 residues in the CDR3. The CDR3 reads CASSIYPPGQGAMGEKLFF. The CDR3 nucleotides are TGTGCCAGTAGTATCTATCCCCCGGGACAGGGGGCGATGGGTGAAAAACTGTTTTTT.

CDR3 sequence: CASSIGGGGTNEQFF. Written as DNA, the CDR3 is TGTGCCAGTAGTATAGGAGGAGGAGGGACTAATGAGCAGTTCTTC. The chain joins TRBV19 to TRBJ2-1, with D possibly TRBD2 on 6 matching bases. The V end was cut by 1 base, the J end by 7 bases, with 14 bases between. Germline V gene sequence: CDR1 LNHDA, CDR2 SQIVND (reference sequence). The length of the CDR3 is 15 residues. Full variable domain (outside the CDR3, taken from reference TRBV19 and TRBJ2-1): DGGITQSPKYLFRKEGQNVTLSCEQNLNHDAMYWYRQDPGQGLRLIYYSQIVNDFQKGDIAEGYSVSREKKESFPLTVTSAQKNPTAFYLCASSIGGGGTNEQFFGPGTRLTVL.

The rearrangement uses TRBV5-4 and TRBJ1-6; TRBD1 matches 8 bases. Germline loops: CDR1 SGHNT, CDR2 YYREEE (reference sequence). V shed 5 bases and J 11 bases; nucleotides not matched to a gene: 3. The CDR3 is 12 amino acids. The chain's CDR3 is CASRIQGAPLHF. CDR3 bases: TGTGCCAGCAGGATACAGGGGGCACCCCTCCACTTT.

The J gene is TRBJ1-4, the V gene TRBV5-8; D call uncertain. Germline lookup yields CDR1 SGHTS and CDR2 YDEGEE. Trimming removed 3 bases from V and 0 bases from J, with 9 bases in between. There are 15 residues in the CDR3. CDR3 coding DNA: TGTGCCAGCAGCTACGGGCCAGCAACTAATGAAAAACTGTTTTTT. Its translation is CASSYGPATNEKLFF.

On this clone: Different DNA sequences within this sample yield the same CDR3. The chain has TRBV5-1 and TRBJ2-3; TRBD2 matches 9 bases. The CDR3 length is 16 residues. V was pared by 4 bases and J by 4 bases, with 10 bases of the junction left unmatched. CDR1 is SGHRS and CDR2 is YFSETQ in the germline V gene. The CDR3 is CASSRGLAGEPDTQYF. DNA for the CDR3: TGCGCCAGCAGCCGCGGGTTAGCGGGAGAACCAGATACGCAGTATTTT.

This sequence joins TRBV6-6 and TRBJ2-3; TRBD2 matches at 7 bases. The V gene end was trimmed by 3 bases and the J gene end by 2 bases; junction bases not matched to a gene: 2. This CDR3 is built from 14 residues. Germline V gene data show CDR1 as MNHNY and CDR2 as SVGAGI (reference sequence). CDR3 nucleotide sequence: TGTGCCAGCAGTTATGGACTAGTCACAGATACGCAGTATTTT. Translation: CASSYGLVTDTQYF.

This clone was found a few times. The chain recombines TRBV14 with TRBJ1-2, with D perhaps matching TRBD1 (5 bases). Germline CDR1 is SGHDN and CDR2 is FVKESK. The CDR3 loop spans 15 amino acids. Trimming shortened V by 0 bases and J by 8 bases, and 16 bases separated the two germline ends. Here the CDR3 reads CASSQDLNRDHGYTF. The CDR3, as DNA: TGTGCCAGCAGCCAAGATCTAAACCGGGACCACGGCTACACCTTC.

The chain recombines TRBV27 with TRBJ2-1, with 7 bases aligning to TRBD1. From germline, CDR1 is MNHEY and CDR2 SMNVEV (reference sequence). This CDR3 region has 16 residues. Germline trimming cut 5 bases from V and 4 bases from J; bases unmatched to any gene: 11. CDR3 DNA sequence: TGTGCCAGCAGTCCGACAGGGTTAGCCCTATACAATGAGCAGTTCTTC. The encoded protein is CASSPTGLALYNEQFF.

J is TRBJ2-5 and V is TRBV23-1, with 12 nucleotides matching TRBD1. TRBV23-1 is recorded as an ORF, its role being uncertain. J gave up 1 base and V 2 bases, and 8 bases lay outside the gene matches. The CDR3 contains 18 residues. CDR3 in DNA: TGCGCCAGCAGTCAAGGGACAGGGGGCGTGATCGCCCAAGAGACCCAGTACTTC. Amino acid sequence: CASSQGTGGVIAQETQYF.

The chain uses TRBV5-1 and TRBJ2-5; 8 bases match TRBD2. Germline loops: CDR1 SGHRS, CDR2 YFSETQ. After removal of 0 bases from V and 5 bases from J, the junction contained 9 bases not matched to a gene. This CDR3 region has 16 residues. Here the CDR3 DNA reads TGCGCCAGCAGCTTGGCCGGGGGGGTCCGGTGGGAGACCCAGTACTTC. Protein: CASSLAGGVRWETQYF.